This paragraph covers one TCR beta chain sequence. Its antigen is undetermined. Next came a second PCR, run for about 7 to 12 cycles, which used a sample-barcoded 5' primer along with a J-beta primer mix. TCRdb itself ran the 5' RACE reads through MiXCR, one entry per CDR3 protein. The data show over 600,000 distinct CDR3 sequences, with roughly two fifths seen just once and about 30% held by the top ten. This record belongs to a study of blood T cells in healthy people across ages. Germline-derived CDR1 and CDR2 are SNHLY and FYNNEI. CDR3 length: 15 residues. With 3 bases removed from V and 5 bases from J, the gap between germline ends came to 17 bases. Notes on the study in general: Lack of knowledge of donor CMV status possibly confounded expanded clonotype changes. A strong correlation was seen between TCR beta diversity and naive T cell percentage.

The sample was blood. The chain joins TRBV2 to TRBJ2-7; no clear D gene. The TCR originated in a man aged 80 or over in good health. This CDR3 is CASSEGSRSLNEQYF. The DNA for the CDR3 is TGTGCCAGCAGTGAGGGGTCTAGAAGTCTTAACGAGCAGTACTTC.